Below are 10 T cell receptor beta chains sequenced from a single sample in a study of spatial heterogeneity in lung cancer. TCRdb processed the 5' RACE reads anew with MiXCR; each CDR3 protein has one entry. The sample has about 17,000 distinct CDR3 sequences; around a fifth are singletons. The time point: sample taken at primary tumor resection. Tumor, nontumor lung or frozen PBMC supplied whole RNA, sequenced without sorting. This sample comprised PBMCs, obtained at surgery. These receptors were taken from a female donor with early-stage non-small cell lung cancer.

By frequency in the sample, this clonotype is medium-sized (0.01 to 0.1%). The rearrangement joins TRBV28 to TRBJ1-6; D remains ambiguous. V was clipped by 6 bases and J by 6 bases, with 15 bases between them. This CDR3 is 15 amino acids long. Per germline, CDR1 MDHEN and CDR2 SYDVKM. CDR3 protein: CASRPTPRGNSPLHF. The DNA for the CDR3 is TGTGCCAGCAGGCCCACTCCCCGGGGTAATTCACCCCTCCACTTT.

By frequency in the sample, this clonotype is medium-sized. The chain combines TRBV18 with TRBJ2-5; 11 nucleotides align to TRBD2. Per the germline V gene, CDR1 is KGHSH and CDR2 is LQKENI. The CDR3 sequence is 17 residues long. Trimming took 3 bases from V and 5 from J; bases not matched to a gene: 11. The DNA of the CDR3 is TGTGCCAGCTCACCTCCGACTAGCGGGAAGCGGGGCGAGACCCAGTACTTC. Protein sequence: CASSPPTSGKRGETQYF.

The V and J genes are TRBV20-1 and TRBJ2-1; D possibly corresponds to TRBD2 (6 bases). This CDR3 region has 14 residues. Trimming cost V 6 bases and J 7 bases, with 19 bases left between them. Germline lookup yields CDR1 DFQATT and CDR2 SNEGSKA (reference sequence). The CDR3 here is CSAPLGTAGNEQFF. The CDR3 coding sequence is TGCAGTGCCCCACTCGGGACGGCGGGGAATGAGCAGTTCTTC.

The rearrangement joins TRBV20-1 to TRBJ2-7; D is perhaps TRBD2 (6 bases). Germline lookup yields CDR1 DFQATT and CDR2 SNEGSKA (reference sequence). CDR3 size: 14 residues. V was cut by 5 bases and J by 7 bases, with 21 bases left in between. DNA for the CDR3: TGCAGTGCTCTTCCCTTAGCGGCACCTGGGGAGCAGTACTTC. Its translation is CSALPLAAPGEQYF.

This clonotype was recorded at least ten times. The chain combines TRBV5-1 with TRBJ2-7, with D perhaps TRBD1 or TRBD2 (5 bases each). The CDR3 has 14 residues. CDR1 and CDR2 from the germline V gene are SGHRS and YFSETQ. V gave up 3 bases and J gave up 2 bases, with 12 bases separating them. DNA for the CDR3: TGCGCCAGCAGCTACGGGGACGGAGCCTACGAGCAGTACTTC. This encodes CASSYGDGAYEQYF.

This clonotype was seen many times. CDR3: CASSPGLAGNNEQFF. The CDR3 bases are TGTGCCAGCAGCCCAGGACTAGCGGGAAATAATGAGCAGTTCTTC. The rearrangement joins TRBV7-2 to TRBJ2-1, with 12 bases that match TRBD2. Unmatched junction bases numbered 6, after V lost 5 bases and J lost 7 bases. CDR1 and CDR2 (germline): SGHTA, FQGNSA. The CDR3 has 15 residues.

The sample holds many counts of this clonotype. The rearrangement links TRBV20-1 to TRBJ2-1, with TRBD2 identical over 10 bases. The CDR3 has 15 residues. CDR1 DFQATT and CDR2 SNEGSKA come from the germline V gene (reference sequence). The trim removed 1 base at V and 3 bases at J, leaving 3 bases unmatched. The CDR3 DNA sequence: TGCAGTGCTAGAGCCCCTAGCGGGAGCTACAATGAGCAGTTCTTC. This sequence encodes CSARAPSGSYNEQFF.

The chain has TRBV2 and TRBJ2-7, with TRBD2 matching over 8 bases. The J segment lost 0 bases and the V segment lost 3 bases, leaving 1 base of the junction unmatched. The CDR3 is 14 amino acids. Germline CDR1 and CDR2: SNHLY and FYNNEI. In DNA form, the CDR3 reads TGTGCCAGCAGTGAGAGCGGGAGCTCCTACGAGCAGTACTTC. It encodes CASSESGSSYEQYF.

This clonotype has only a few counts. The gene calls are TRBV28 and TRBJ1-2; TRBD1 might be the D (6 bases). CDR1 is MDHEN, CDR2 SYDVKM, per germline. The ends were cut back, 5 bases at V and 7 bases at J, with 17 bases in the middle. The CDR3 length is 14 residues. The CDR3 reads CASSVAGEHRGYTF. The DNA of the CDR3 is TGTGCCAGCAGTGTAGCAGGGGAGCATCGTGGCTACACCTTC.

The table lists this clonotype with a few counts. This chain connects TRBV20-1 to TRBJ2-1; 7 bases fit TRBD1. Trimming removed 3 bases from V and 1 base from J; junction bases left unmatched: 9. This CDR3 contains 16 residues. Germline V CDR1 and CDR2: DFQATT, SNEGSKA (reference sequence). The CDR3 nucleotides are TGCAGTGCTAGGCGCTCACAGGGGCCTTCCTACAATGAGCAGTTCTTC. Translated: CSARRSQGPSYNEQFF.